The 9 T cell receptor beta chains below all came from one sample that was sequenced in a study of OX40 agonist ivuxolimab in advanced cancers. Sequencing used immunoSEQ multiplex PCR; TCRdb keeps in-frame clones, though not all of them. The sample carries over 45,000 clones, around four fifths recorded once. The sequenced sample was CD4+ or CD8+ T cells sorted from blood, obtained in a trial of the OX40 agonist ivuxolimab. Source of these receptors: an adult with an advanced solid tumor such as melanoma, head and neck, liver or kidney cancer.

The rearrangement links TRBV13 to TRBJ2-5; no definite D call. The CDR3 totals 15 residues. V was cut by 5 bases and J by 3 bases, with 16 bases left in between. Germline CDR1 is PRHDT and CDR2 is FYEKMQ (reference sequence). The CDR3: CASSPRWVSEETQYF. The CDR3 nucleotides read TGTGCCAGCAGCCCTAGATGGGTCAGCGAAGAGACCCAGTACTTC.

The chain employs TRBV6-1 and TRBJ1-4, with TRBD1 identical over 11 bases. CDR1 is MNHNS and CDR2 is SASEGT in the germline V gene. This CDR3 is 15 amino acids long. V lost 7 bases and J lost 0; bases outside the gene matches: 1. The CDR3 region is CASTGQGATNEKLFF. In DNA form, the CDR3 reads TGTGCCAGCACGGGACAGGGGGCAACTAATGAAAAACTGTTTTTT.

The chain is built from TRBV5-4 and TRBJ1-3; no clear D. Germline-derived CDR1 and CDR2 are SGHNT and YYREEE (reference sequence). The CDR3 extends over 12 amino acids. V lost 4 bases and J lost 9, with 11 bases in between. For the CDR3, the DNA is TGTGCCAGCAGCCCCCGGGGAGGCACCATATATTTT. Amino acid sequence: CASSPRGGTIYF.

The V gene is TRBV29-1, the J gene TRBJ2-7; D perhaps matches TRBD1 (6 bases). V was pared by 4 bases and J by 3 bases, with 7 bases between. Germline-derived CDR1 and CDR2 are SQVTM and ANQGSEA. CDR3 length equals 11 residues. Here the CDR3 reads CSVGQVYEQYF. CDR3 nucleotide sequence: TGCAGCGTTGGACAGGTCTACGAGCAGTACTTC.

The CDR3 reads CSASFDTEAFF. The CDR3 DNA is TGCAGTGCCAGTTTTGACACTGAAGCTTTCTTT. This chain joins TRBV20-1 and TRBJ1-1; no clear D gene. CDR3 length: 11 residues. The V end was cut by 6 bases, the J end by 3 bases, with 8 bases between. Germline values: CDR1 DFQATT, CDR2 SNEGSKA (reference sequence).

The V and J genes are TRBV6-5 and TRBJ2-1, with TRBD2 matching over 8 bases. This CDR3 comprises 12 residues. Germline V gene sequence: CDR1 MNHEY, CDR2 SVGAGI. The trim removed 2 bases at V and 15 bases at J, leaving 6 bases unmatched. This CDR3 is CASSYGLAPPFF. Written as DNA, the CDR3 is TGTGCCAGCAGTTACGGACTAGCCCCCCCGTTCTTC.

This chain uses TRBV7-3 with TRBJ2-3; 8 bases map to TRBD1. J gave up 2 bases and V 2 bases, and 18 bases lay outside the gene matches. There are 20 residues in the CDR3. CDR1 SGHTA and CDR2 FQGTGA come from the germline V gene. The CDR3 region is CASSLGPGQGAGASTDTQYF. CDR3 DNA: TGTGCCAGCAGCTTAGGGCCTGGCCAGGGGGCAGGGGCATCCACAGATACGCAGTATTTT.

As DNA, the CDR3 is TGCGCCAGCAGCCAAGGGGCGAGGACTGAAGCTTTCTTT. This encodes CASSQGARTEAFF. The chain uses TRBV4-3 and TRBJ1-1; D is unclear. The CDR3 is made up of 13 amino acids. V was cut by 1 base and J by 5 bases, with 8 bases left in between. Germline V gives CDR1 LGHNA, CDR2 YSLEER.

The genes are TRBV6-5 and TRBJ1-3, with D perhaps matching TRBD1 (6 bases). Trimming removed 6 bases from V and 5 bases from J, with 11 bases in between. This CDR3 spans 13 amino acids. Germline-derived CDR1 and CDR2 are MNHEY and SVGAGI. CDR3 in DNA: TGTGCCAGCAGCCCACAGGGAAGAAACACCATATATTTT. This gives the protein CASSPQGRNTIYF.